These 12 T cell receptor beta chains originate from one sample sequenced in a study of blood T cell repertoires in COVID-19. Clones were read by immunoSEQ multiplex PCR, and TCRdb kept only the in-frame ones, dropping some. The table includes fewer than 90,000 clones, approximately 80% detected once. What was sequenced was peripheral blood. The receptors derive from a man over 45 with acute or convalescent COVID-19.

The chain couples TRBV2 to TRBJ2-7, with a tentative D call TRBD2 (6 bases). The V gene lost 3 bases and the J gene lost 2 bases, with 14 bases spanning the gap. Germline loops: CDR1 SNHLY, CDR2 FYNNEI. This CDR3 is built from 15 residues. The CDR3 is CASSDPGGGAYEQYF. As DNA, the CDR3 is TGTGCCAGCAGTGATCCTGGTGGCGGGGCCTACGAGCAGTACTTC.

The chain's CDR3 is CATSNPGQGDYEKLFF. CDR3 bases: TGTGCCACCAGCAATCCGGGACAGGGAGATTATGAAAAACTGTTTTTT. This chain joins TRBV15 and TRBJ1-4; 9 nucleotides line up with TRBD1. V shed 4 bases, J shed 6 bases, and the junction held 9 bases outside the gene matches. The CDR3 loop spans 16 amino acids. CDR1 is LNHNV, CDR2 YYDKDF, per germline (reference sequence). Using reference TRBV15 and TRBJ1-4 for the parts outside the CDR3, the full variable domain is DAMVIQNPRYQVTQFGKPVTLSCSQTLNHNVMYWYQQKSSQAPKLLFHYYDKDFNNEADTPDNFQSRRPNTSFCFLDIRSPGLGDTAMYLCATSNPGQGDYEKLFFGSGTQLSVL.

The chain has TRBV2 and TRBJ2-2; D is perhaps TRBD1 (5 bases). This CDR3 is 14 amino acids long. V gave up 5 bases and J gave up 4 bases, with 11 bases separating them. CDR1 is SNHLY, CDR2 FYNNEI, per germline. Here the CDR3 reads CASSKRQSTGELFF. CDR3 sequence (DNA): TGTGCCAGCAGTAAGCGACAGTCCACCGGGGAGCTGTTTTTT.

The V call is TRBV5-1, the J call TRBJ2-3; 8 bases agree with TRBD2. The V and J ends lost 3 bases and 4 bases, in that order; junction bases with no gene match: 4. The length of the CDR3 is 14 residues. Germline CDR1 and CDR2: SGHRS and YFSETQ. The CDR3 protein is CASSSGLAPDTQYF. The CDR3 DNA sequence: TGCGCCAGCAGCTCCGGACTAGCACCAGATACGCAGTATTTT.

This clone was detected a few times. The chain couples TRBV4-1 to TRBJ2-1; D is possibly TRBD1 (5 bases). The CDR3 contains 16 residues. CDR1 is MGHRA and CDR2 is YSYEKL in the germline V gene. V was trimmed by 0 bases and J by 4 bases, leaving 13 bases between them. Here the CDR3 reads CASSQDKEQVYNEQFF. For the CDR3, the DNA is TGCGCCAGCAGCCAAGATAAAGAACAGGTATACAATGAGCAGTTCTTC.

This chain links TRBV7-2 with TRBJ1-4, with D unclear. The CDR3 is made up of 16 amino acids. The V and J ends lost 7 bases and 9 bases respectively, with 24 bases between them. Germline assignment: CDR1 SGHTA and CDR2 FQGNSA. The CDR3 DNA reads as TGTGCCAGCACCGCGCTGACCAACGGGGTTGATAAAAAACTGTTTTTT. As protein: CASTALTNGVDKKLFF.

This rearrangement joins TRBV18 to TRBJ1-1; a possible D gene is TRBD1 (6 bases). This CDR3 is built from 14 residues. Germline V gives CDR1 KGHSH, CDR2 LQKENI. The ends were cut back, 3 bases at V and 6 bases at J, with 14 bases in the middle. CDR3 sequence: CASSPNTGSPEAFF. The DNA for the CDR3 is TGTGCCAGCTCACCGAATACAGGGTCCCCTGAAGCTTTCTTT.

V gene TRBV7-9 combines with J gene TRBJ1-1; perhaps TRBD1 as D (6 bases). Germline V gene lookup returns CDR1 SEHNR and CDR2 FQNEAQ (reference sequence). V was clipped by 2 bases and J by 3 bases, with 16 bases between them. There are 16 residues in the CDR3. CDR3 sequence: CASSLTGRGRDTEAFF. CDR3 sequence (DNA): TGTGCCAGCAGCTTAACTGGGAGGGGGAGGGACACTGAAGCTTTCTTT.

The chain is built from TRBV9 and TRBJ1-5; TRBD1 aligns across 9 bases. The CDR3 extends over 13 amino acids. J gave up 5 bases and V 3 bases, and 0 bases lay outside the gene matches. Germline loops: CDR1 SGDLS, CDR2 YYNGEE. The CDR3 here is CASSGTGDQPQHF. The CDR3 DNA reads TGTGCCAGCAGCGGGACAGGGGATCAGCCCCAGCATTTT.

The rearrangement joins TRBV6-5 to TRBJ1-1, with D possibly being TRBD1 (6 bases). Trimming shortened V by 6 bases and J by 3 bases, and 11 bases separated the two germline ends. In germline, CDR1 is MNHEY, CDR2 SVGAGI. CDR3 size: 13 residues. The CDR3 coding sequence is TGTGCCAGCAGCGGGACACGGTACACTGAAGCTTTCTTT. This translates into CASSGTRYTEAFF.

The chain couples TRBV15 to TRBJ1-5; possibly TRBD1 for D (6 bases). CDR3 length: 15 amino acids. The V end lost 0 bases, the J end lost 7 bases, and 13 bases lay between the germline ends. CDR1 is LNHNV, CDR2 YYDKDF, per germline (reference sequence). The CDR3 DNA sequence: TGTGCCACCAGCAGAGATGCAGGGGTCAACCAGCCCCAGCATTTT. This translates into CATSRDAGVNQPQHF.

V usage is TRBV25-1 and J usage is TRBJ2-7, with D tentatively TRBD2 (6 bases). CDR3 length: 12 residues. Trimming took off 6 bases at V and 2 bases at J, with 8 bases between the two ends. In germline, CDR1 is MGHDK, CDR2 SYGVNS. DNA for the CDR3: TGTGCCAGCAGCCGCGGGGCCTACGAGCAGTACTTC. As protein: CASSRGAYEQYF.